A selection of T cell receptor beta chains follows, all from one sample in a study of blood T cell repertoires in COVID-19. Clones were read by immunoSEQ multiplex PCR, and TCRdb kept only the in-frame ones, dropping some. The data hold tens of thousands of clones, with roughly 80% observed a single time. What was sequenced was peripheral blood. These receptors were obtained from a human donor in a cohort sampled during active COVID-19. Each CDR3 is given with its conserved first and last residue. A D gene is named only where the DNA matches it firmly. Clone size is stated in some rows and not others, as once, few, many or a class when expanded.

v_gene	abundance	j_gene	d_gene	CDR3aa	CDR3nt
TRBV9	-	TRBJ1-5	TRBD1	CASSAGQGANQPQHF	TGTGCCAGCAGCGCCGGACAGGGCGCCAATCAGCCCCAGCATTTT
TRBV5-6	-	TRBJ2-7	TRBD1	CASSLEAGTGTYEQYF	TGTGCCAGCAGCCTGGAAGCCGGGACAGGGACGTACGAGCAGTACTTC
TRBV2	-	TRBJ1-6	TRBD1	CASGTGGFSPLHF	TGTGCCAGCGGGACAGGAGGATTTTCACCCCTCCACTTT
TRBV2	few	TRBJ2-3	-	CASSVGRGSTDTQYF	TGTGCCAGCAGTGTCGGCAGGGGTAGCACAGATACGCAGTATTTT
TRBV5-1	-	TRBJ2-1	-	CASSLGSGVDEQFF	TGCGCCAGCAGCTTGGGTTCGGGAGTGGATGAGCAGTTCTTC
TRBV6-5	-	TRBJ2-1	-	CASLERGYNEQFF	TGTGCCAGCCTAGAACGTGGGTACAATGAGCAGTTCTTC
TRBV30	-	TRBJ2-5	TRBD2	CAWDIGTSGGTGETQYF	TGTGCCTGGGACATCGGGACTAGCGGGGGGACGGGAGAGACCCAGTACTTC
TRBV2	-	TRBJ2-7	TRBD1	CASSKGQGIIPSYEQYF	TGTGCCAGCAGCAAAGGACAGGGTATAATACCCTCTTACGAGCAGTACTTC
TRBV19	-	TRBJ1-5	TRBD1	CASRVGPGGNQPQHF	TGTGCCAGTCGAGTCGGGCCAGGGGGGAATCAGCCCCAGCATTTT
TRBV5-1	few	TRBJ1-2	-	CASSFNGAGRSGYTF	TGCGCCAGCAGCTTTAATGGGGCTGGTCGGTCTGGCTACACCTTC
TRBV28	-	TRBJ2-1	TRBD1	CASSSPGQGSALGSYNEQFF	TGTGCCAGCAGTTCACCGGGACAGGGAAGCGCTCTGGGATCCTACAATGAGCAGTTCTTC
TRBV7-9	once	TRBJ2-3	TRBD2	CASSLNFPGGQSTDTQYF	TGTGCCAGCAGCTTAAACTTCCCGGGAGGACAAAGCACAGATACGCAGTATTTT
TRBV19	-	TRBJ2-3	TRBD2	CASSPRGNTDTQYF	TGTGCCAGTAGTCCGCGGGGGAACACAGATACGCAGTATTTT
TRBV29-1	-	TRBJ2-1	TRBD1	CSPRITTGGNNEQFF	TGCAGCCCCAGAATCACGACAGGGGGGAACAATGAGCAGTTCTTC
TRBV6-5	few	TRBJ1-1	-	CASSNLGRGTEAFF	TGTGCCAGCAGTAATTTGGGGCGGGGCACTGAAGCTTTCTTT
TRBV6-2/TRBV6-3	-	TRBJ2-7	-	CASSYFSAGATASYEQYF	TGTGCCAGCAGTTATTTCTCCGCGGGGGCCACGGCATCCTACGAGCAGTACTTC
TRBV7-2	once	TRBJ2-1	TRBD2	CASTPGGTRGNEQFF	TGTGCCAGCACTCCCGGGGGGACCCGTGGGAATGAGCAGTTCTTC
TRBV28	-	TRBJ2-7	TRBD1	CANSAGGSSYEQYF	TGTGCCAACAGCGCAGGGGGTTCCTCCTACGAGCAGTACTTC
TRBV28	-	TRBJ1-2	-	CASRRGSTLTYGYTF	TGTGCCAGTCGCAGGGGAAGTACCTTAACTTATGGCTACACCTTC
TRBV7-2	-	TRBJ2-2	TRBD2	CASTALAGATGELFF	TGTGCCAGCACCGCCCTAGCGGGGGCTACCGGGGAGCTGTTTTTT
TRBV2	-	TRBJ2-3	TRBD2	CASSATSALGTQYF	TGTGCCAGCAGTGCGACTAGCGCCCTCGGTACGCAGTATTTT
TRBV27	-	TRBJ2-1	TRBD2	CASSMRTSGTNEQFF	TGTGCCAGCAGTATGAGGACTAGCGGGACCAATGAGCAGTTCTTC
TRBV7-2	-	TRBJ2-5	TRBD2	CASSPRLAGGMGTQYF	TGTGCCAGCAGCCCCAGACTAGCGGGGGGTATGGGGACCCAGTACTTC
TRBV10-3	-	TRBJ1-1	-	CAISEFPGQNTEAFF	TGTGCCATCAGTGAGTTCCCCGGACAGAACACTGAAGCTTTCTTT
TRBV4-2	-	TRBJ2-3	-	CASSQDSNSFSTDTQYF	TGTGCCAGCAGCCAAGATTCGAATAGCTTCAGCACAGATACGCAGTATTTT
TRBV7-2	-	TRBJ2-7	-	CASSPGVGEQYF	TGTGCCAGCAGCCCAGGGGTGGGCGAGCAGTACTTC
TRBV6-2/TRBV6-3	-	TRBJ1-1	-	CASSYPSVRIWEVSTEAFF	TGTGCCAGCAGTTACCCCTCTGTCCGCATCTGGGAGGTTAGCACTGAAGCTTTCTTT
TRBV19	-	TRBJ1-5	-	CASSMGVWGSHSNQPQHF	TGTGCCAGTAGTATGGGTGTATGGGGCAGCCATAGCAATCAGCCCCAGCATTTT
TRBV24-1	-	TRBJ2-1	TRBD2	CATSGDMTSGISSYNEQFF	TGTGCCACCAGTGGAGACATGACTAGCGGGATAAGCTCCTACAATGAGCAGTTCTTC
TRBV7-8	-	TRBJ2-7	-	CASSSTARGTYEQYF	TGTGCCAGCAGCTCGACGGCTCGGGGGACCTACGAGCAGTACTTC
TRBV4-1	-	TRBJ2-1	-	CASSRNRVNNEQFF	TGCGCCAGCAGCAGAAACAGGGTGAACAATGAGCAGTTCTTC
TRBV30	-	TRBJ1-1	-	CAWRQRNTEAFF	TGTGCCTGGCGACAGAGGAACACTGAAGCTTTCTTT
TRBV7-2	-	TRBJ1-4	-	CASSLVQTSTNEKLFF	TGTGCCAGCAGCTTAGTCCAGACTTCAACTAATGAAAAACTGTTTTTT
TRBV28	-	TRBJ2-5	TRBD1	CASGTRTGLETQYF	TGTGCCAGCGGGACTCGGACAGGGCTAGAGACCCAGTACTTC
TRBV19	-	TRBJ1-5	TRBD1	CASSTWDRGDQPQHF	TGTGCCAGTAGTACATGGGACAGGGGGGATCAGCCCCAGCATTTT
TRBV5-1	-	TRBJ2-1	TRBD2	CASSPGLAGAPSYNEQFF	TGCGCCAGCAGCCCGGGACTAGCGGGAGCACCATCCTACAATGAGCAGTTCTTC
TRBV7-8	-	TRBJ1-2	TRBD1	CASSSRRTGDYGYTF	TGTGCCAGCAGCTCCAGGAGGACAGGCGATTATGGCTACACCTTC
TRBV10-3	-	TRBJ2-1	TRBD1	CAISEGQGVNNEQFF	TGTGCCATCAGCGAGGGACAGGGGGTGAACAATGAGCAGTTCTTC
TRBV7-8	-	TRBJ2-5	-	CASSLRWGPKETQYF	TGTGCCAGCAGCTTACGGTGGGGGCCGAAAGAGACCCAGTACTTC
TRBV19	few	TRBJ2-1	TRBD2	CASSIITSGRRNEQFF	TGTGCCAGTAGTATAATAACTAGCGGGAGAAGGAATGAGCAGTTCTTC
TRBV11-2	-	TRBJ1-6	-	CASSLDTSSYNSPLHF	TGTGCCAGCAGCTTAGACACGAGCTCCTATAATTCACCCCTCCACTTT
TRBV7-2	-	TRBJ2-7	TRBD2	CASSLRGGGAHEQYF	TGTGCCAGCAGCTTGAGGGGCGGGGGGGCCCACGAGCAGTACTTC
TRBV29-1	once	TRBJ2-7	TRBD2	CSVEDPAGGPYEQYF	TGCAGCGTTGAAGATCCGGCGGGGGGGCCTTACGAGCAGTACTTC
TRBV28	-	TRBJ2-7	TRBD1	CASSQTGDYEQYF	TGTGCCAGCAGCCAGACAGGGGATTACGAGCAGTACTTC
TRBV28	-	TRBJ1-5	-	CASSGTTFQPQHF	TGTGCCAGTTCCGGGACAACTTTTCAGCCCCAGCATTTT